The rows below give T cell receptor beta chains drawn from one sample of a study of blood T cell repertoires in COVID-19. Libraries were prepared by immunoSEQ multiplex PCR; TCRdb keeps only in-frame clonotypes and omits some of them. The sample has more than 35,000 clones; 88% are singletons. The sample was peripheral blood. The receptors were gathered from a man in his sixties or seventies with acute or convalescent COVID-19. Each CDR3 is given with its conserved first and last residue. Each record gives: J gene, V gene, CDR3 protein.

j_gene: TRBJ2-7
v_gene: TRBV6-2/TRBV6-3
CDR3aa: CASSYPDFSYEQYF

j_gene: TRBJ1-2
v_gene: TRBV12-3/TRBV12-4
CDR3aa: CASSGTGRYGYTF

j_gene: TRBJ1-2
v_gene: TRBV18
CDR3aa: CASSPTYRDSYGYTF

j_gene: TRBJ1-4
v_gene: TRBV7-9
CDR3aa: CASSYSGLNEKLFF

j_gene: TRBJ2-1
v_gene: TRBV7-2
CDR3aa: CASTAVGEAYNEQFF

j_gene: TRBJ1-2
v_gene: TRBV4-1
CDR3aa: CASSPGGINANYGYTF

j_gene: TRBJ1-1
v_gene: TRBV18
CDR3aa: CASSPLRGHTEAFF

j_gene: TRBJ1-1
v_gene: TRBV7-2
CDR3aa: CASSFEGQGLSEAFF

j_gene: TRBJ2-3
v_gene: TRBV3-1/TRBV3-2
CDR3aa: CASSPSGEPDTQYF

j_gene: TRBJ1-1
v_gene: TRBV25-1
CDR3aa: CASRTANTEAFF

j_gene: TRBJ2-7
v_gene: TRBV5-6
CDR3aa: CASSLGLRGYEQYF

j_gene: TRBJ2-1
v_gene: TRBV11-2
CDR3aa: CASSPVGQTAYNEQFF

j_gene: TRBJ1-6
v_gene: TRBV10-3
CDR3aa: CAIRNPTGGDGSPLHF

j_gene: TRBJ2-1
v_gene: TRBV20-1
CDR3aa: CSASGSWELGNEQFF

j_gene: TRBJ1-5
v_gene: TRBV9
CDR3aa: CASSAGPNQPQHF

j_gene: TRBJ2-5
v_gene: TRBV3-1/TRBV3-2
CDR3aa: CASSQPSAETQYF

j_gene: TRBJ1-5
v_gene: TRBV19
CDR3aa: CASSPGTGVGGDQPQHF

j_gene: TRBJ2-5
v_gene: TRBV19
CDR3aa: CASSEIAGDETQYF

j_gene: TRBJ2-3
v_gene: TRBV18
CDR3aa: CASSPPTGSDTQYF

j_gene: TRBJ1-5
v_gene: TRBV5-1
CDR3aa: CASSPDSPRNQPQHF

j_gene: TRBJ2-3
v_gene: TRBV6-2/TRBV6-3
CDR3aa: CASSLVRGQSDTQYF

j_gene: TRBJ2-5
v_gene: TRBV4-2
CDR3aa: CASSLTGEKETQYF

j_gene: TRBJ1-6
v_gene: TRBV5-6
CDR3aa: CASSLVAGQGSSYNSPLHF

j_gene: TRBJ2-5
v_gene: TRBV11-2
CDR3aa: CASSLQETQYF

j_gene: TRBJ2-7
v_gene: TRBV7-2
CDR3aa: CASSNQRTSGVYEQYF

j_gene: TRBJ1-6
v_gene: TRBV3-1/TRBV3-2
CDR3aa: CASSQGTGDSPLHF

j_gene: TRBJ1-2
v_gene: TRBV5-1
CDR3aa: CASRPRGGGYTF

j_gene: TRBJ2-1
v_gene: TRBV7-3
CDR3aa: CASSLGGQGKIEQFF